These 5 T cell receptor beta chains originate from one sample sequenced in a study of PD-1 blockade in classical Hodgkin lymphoma. Exposure to brentuximab vedotin varied, and each patient had relapsed following autologous stem cell transplantation. Sequencing was performed with immunoSEQ multiplex PCR; in TCRdb, only in-frame clones are kept and a portion is missing. This table holds about 98,000 clones, roughly 92% found once. Source: peripheral blood mononuclear cells (PBMCs), taken at baseline. The receptors derive from a human donor with classical Hodgkin lymphoma.

Details on this clone: The identical CDR3 is also encoded by other nucleotide sequences in the sample. This chain links TRBV19 with TRBJ2-7; a weak D match, TRBD1 (5 bases). Between the trimmed V and J ends, which lost 6 bases and 2 bases, there was a span of 11 bases. The CDR3 sequence is 13 residues long. The germline V gene encodes CDR1 LNHDA and CDR2 SQIVND (reference sequence). Here the CDR3 reads CASSPGQTYEQYF. The CDR3 DNA sequence: TGTGCCAGTAGCCCCGGACAAACCTACGAGCAGTACTTC.

This chain connects TRBV5-1 to TRBJ1-2, with D possibly TRBD1 on 6 matching bases. This CDR3 has 16 residues. The germline CDR1 and CDR2 sequences are SGHRS and YFSETQ. V shed 1 base and J shed 8 bases, with 21 bases lying between them. CDR3 nucleotides: TGCGCCAGCAGCTTGATTTCTCTGCGGGGGCTAGAGGGCTACACCTTC. Translation: CASSLISLRGLEGYTF.

This chain connects TRBV5-6 to TRBJ2-7, with TRBD1 as a possible D gene (6 bases). V was pared by 0 bases and J by 3 bases, with 13 bases between. Germline assignment: CDR1 SGHDT and CDR2 YYEEEE. This CDR3 spans 15 amino acids. The CDR3 nucleotides are TGTGCCAGCAGCTTGGGGCCGACAGGAAACTACGAGCAGTACTTC. Its translation is CASSLGPTGNYEQYF. Filled out from reference TRBV5-6 and TRBJ2-7, the complete variable domain reads DAGVTQSPTHLIKTRGQQVTLRCSPKSGHDTVSWYQQALGQGPQFIFQYYEEEERQRGNFPDRFSGHQFPNYSSELNVNALLLGDSALYLCASSLGPTGNYEQYFGPGTRLTVT.

The chain recombines TRBV5-6 with TRBJ2-1; tentatively, D is TRBD2 (6 bases). The germline gives CDR1 SGHDT, CDR2 YYEEEE. The V and J ends lost 5 bases and 2 bases respectively, with 8 bases between them. The length of the CDR3 is 13 residues. CDR3: CASSGEAYNEQFF. The CDR3 coding sequence is TGTGCCAGCAGTGGGGAGGCCTACAATGAGCAGTTCTTC.

The gene calls are TRBV7-7 and TRBJ2-2; TRBD2 aligns across 10 bases. CDR3 size: 16 residues. V trimming: 2 bases; J trimming: 8 bases; junction bases outside the gene matches: 8. Per germline, CDR1 SSHAT and CDR2 FNYEAQ (reference sequence). CDR3 nucleotides: TGTGCCAGCAGCTTAAAAGGACTAGCGGCAAGTGGGGAGCTGTTTTTT. Its translation is CASSLKGLAASGELFF.